This T cell receptor beta chain came from a study of blood T cell repertoires in COVID-19. The repertoire was sequenced with immunoSEQ multiplex PCR; TCRdb's copy has only in-frame clones and lacks some. The repertoire holds 25,000 to 35,000 clones, with about 84% as singletons. Trimming stripped 3 bases from V and 8 bases from J, with 11 bases between. Per germline, CDR1 SQVTM and CDR2 ANQGSEA. The CDR3 sequence is 12 residues long. This clone came up a few times. The receptor's source is a woman aged 55 to 70 with acute or convalescent COVID-19. The sequencing input was peripheral blood. The chain joins TRBV29-1 to TRBJ2-1; weak D call: TRBD2 (6 bases). Written as DNA, the CDR3 is TGCAGCGTTGACGGGGGTCTTGATGAGCAGTTCTTC. Protein: CSVDGGLDEQFF.